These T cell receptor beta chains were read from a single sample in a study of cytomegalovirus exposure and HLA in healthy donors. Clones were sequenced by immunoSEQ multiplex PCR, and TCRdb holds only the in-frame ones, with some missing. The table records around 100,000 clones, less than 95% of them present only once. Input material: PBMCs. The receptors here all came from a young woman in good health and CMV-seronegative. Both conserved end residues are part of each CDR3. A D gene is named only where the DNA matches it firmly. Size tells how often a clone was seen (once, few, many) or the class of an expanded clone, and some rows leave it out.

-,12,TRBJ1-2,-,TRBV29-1,CSAGGWDYGYTF,TGCAGCGCCGGGGGTTGGGACTATGGCTACACCTTC
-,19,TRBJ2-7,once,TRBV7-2,CASSLGPGGSGKSSYEQYF,TGTGCCAGCAGCTTAGGACCCGGGGGATCGGGGAAGAGCTCCTACGAGCAGTACTTC
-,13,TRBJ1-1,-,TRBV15,CASQQGTNTEAFF,TGTGCCTCCCAGCAGGGAACGAACACTGAAGCTTTCTTT
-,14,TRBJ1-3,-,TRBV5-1,CASSSDSTGNTIYF,TGCGCCAGCAGCTCCGACTCAACTGGAAACACCATATATTTT
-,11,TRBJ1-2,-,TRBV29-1,CSVDYNYGYTF,TGCAGCGTTGATTATAACTATGGCTACACCTTC
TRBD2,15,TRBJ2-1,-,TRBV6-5,CASREIAGAYNEQFF,TGTGCCAGCAGAGAGATAGCGGGAGCCTACAATGAGCAGTTCTTC
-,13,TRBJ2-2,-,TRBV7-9,CASSLGGVPELFF,TGTGCCAGCAGCTTAGGCGGCGTACCGGAGCTGTTTTTT
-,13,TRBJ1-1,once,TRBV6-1,CASSVTQDTEAFF,TGTGCCAGCAGCGTTACTCAAGACACTGAAGCTTTCTTT
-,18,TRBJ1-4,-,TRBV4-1,CASSQGSMRQGVNEKLFF,TGCGCCAGCAGCCAAGGTTCGATGAGGCAGGGTGTTAATGAAAAACTGTTTTTT
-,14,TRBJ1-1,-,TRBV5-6,CASRPRGAVTEAFF,TGTGCCAGCAGGCCCCGGGGGGCGGTTACTGAAGCTTTCTTT
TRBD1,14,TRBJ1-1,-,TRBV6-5,CASSLDRVGTEAFF,TGTGCCAGCAGCCTCGACAGGGTCGGAACTGAAGCTTTCTTT
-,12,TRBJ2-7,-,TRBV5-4,CASSLGTYEQYF,TGTGCCAGCAGCTTGGGTACCTACGAGCAGTACTTC
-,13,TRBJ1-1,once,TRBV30,CAWTRLENTEAFF,TGTGCCTGGACCAGGTTGGAGAACACTGAAGCTTTCTTT
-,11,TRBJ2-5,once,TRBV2,CAGSYQETQYF,TGTGCCGGCAGCTACCAAGAGACCCAGTACTTC
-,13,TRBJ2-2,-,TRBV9,CASSSGSGGELFF,TGTGCCAGCAGCTCAGGGTCTGGCGGGGAGCTGTTTTTT
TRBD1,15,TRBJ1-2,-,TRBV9,CASSVGQGAVYGYTF,TGTGCCAGCAGCGTAGGGCAGGGGGCGGTCTATGGCTACACCTTC
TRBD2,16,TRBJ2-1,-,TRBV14,CASSQVAGGHYNEQFF,TGTGCCAGCAGCCAAGTAGCGGGGGGGCACTACAATGAGCAGTTCTTC
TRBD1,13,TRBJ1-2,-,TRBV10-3,CAISDGTGYGYTF,TGTGCCATCAGTGACGGGACAGGGTATGGCTACACCTTC
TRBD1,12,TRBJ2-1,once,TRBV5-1,CASSGGTGTAFF,TGCGCCAGCAGCGGGGGGACAGGGACAGCGTTCTTC
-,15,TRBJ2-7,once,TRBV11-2,CASSLSDSGIYEQYF,TGTGCCAGCAGCTTATCGGACAGCGGAATCTACGAGCAGTACTTC
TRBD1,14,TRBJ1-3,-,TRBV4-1,CASSLPDREYTIYF,TGCGCCAGCAGCCTACCGGACAGGGAGTACACCATATATTTT
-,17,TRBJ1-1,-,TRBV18,CASSPRLDNLRGTEAFF,TGTGCCAGCTCACCGCGTCTTGACAACCTCAGGGGCACTGAAGCTTTCTTT
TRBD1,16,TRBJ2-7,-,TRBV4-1,CASSHLGGQVTYEQYF,TGCGCCAGCAGCCACCTAGGGGGACAGGTTACCTACGAGCAGTACTTC
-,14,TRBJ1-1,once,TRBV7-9,CASSLEWQNTEAFF,TGTGCCAGCAGCTTAGAATGGCAGAACACTGAAGCTTTCTTT
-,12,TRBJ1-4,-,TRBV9,CASTSLEGELFF,TGTGCCAGCACCTCCCTTGAGGGCGAACTGTTTTTT
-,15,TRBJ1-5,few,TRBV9,CASSRGLGDNQPQHF,TGTGCCAGCAGCCGCGGTCTGGGTGACAATCAGCCCCAGCATTTT
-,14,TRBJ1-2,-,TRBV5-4,CASSLEAADYGYTF,TGTGCCAGCAGCTTGGAGGCAGCGGACTATGGCTACACCTTC
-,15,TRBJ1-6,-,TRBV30,CAWSPSWVRISPLHF,TGTGCCTGGAGTCCCTCTTGGGTCAGGATAAGTCCCCTCCACTTT
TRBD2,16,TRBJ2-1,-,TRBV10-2,CASSKAGGPSYNEQFF,TGCGCCAGCAGTAAAGCGGGAGGGCCCTCCTACAATGAGCAGTTCTTC
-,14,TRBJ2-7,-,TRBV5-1,CASSVGQLMYEQYF,TGCGCCAGCAGCGTCGGACAGTTGATGTACGAGCAGTACTTC
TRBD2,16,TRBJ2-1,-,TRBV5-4,CASSLTSASSYNEQFF,TGTGCCAGCAGCTTGACTAGCGCAAGCTCCTACAATGAGCAGTTCTTC
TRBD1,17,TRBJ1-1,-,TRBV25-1,CASSDSAFRGRRTEAFF,TGTGCCAGCAGTGACTCCGCCTTCAGGGGGCGGAGGACTGAAGCTTTCTTT
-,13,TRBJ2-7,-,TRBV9,CASSSETGSEQYF,TGTGCCAGCAGCTCTGAGACAGGATCCGAGCAGTACTTC
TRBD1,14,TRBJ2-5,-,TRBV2,CASSRTGGSETQYF,TGTGCCAGCAGTAGGACAGGGGGCAGCGAGACCCAGTACTTC
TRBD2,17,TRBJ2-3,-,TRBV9,CASSAQTSGGLTDTQYF,TGTGCCAGCAGCGCCCAGACTAGCGGGGGCCTCACAGATACGCAGTATTTT